Following are 30 T cell receptor beta chains from one sample sequenced in a study of blood T cell repertoires in COVID-19. The repertoire was sequenced with immunoSEQ multiplex PCR; TCRdb's copy has only in-frame clones and lacks some. The sample records 150,000 to 200,000 clones, 70% to 85% being singletons. Specimen: PBMCs or T cells enriched from blood (not recorded which). The origin of the receptors is a woman in her fifties or sixties with acute COVID-19.

This rearrangement joins TRBV28 to TRBJ2-7, with 9 nucleotides matching TRBD2. CDR3 size: 15 residues. The germline V gene has CDR1 MDHEN and CDR2 SYDVKM. With 2 bases clipped from V and 2 bases from J, the junction kept 4 bases outside the gene matches. CDR3 residues: CASSLAGGPPYEQYV. The CDR3 region has the DNA TGTGCCAGCAGTTTAGCGGGGGGGCCACCCTACGAGCAGTACGTC.

In its sample, this clone was seen a few times. The CDR3 loop is CASSISGFTYEQYF. The CDR3 region has the DNA TGTGCCAGTAGTATAAGCGGGTTTACCTACGAGCAGTACTTC. V is TRBV19 and J is TRBJ2-7; D might be TRBD2 (6 bases). The CDR3 has 14 amino acids. Trimming stripped 2 bases from V and 2 bases from J, with 10 bases between. Germline-derived CDR1 and CDR2 are LNHDA and SQIVND (reference sequence).

The chain is built from TRBV29-1 and TRBJ1-4, with a tentative D call TRBD1 (6 bases). V was pared by 6 bases and J by 7 bases, with 27 bases between. The CDR3 has 17 residues. CDR1 is SQVTM, CDR2 ANQGSEA, per germline. The CDR3 here is CSVLLQGLDGRGEKLFF. In nucleotides, the CDR3 is TGCAGCGTCCTTTTACAGGGTCTTGATGGTAGAGGTGAAAAACTGTTTTTT.

V gene TRBV7-2 combines with J gene TRBJ2-3, with 10 bases that match TRBD2. V shed 5 bases and J 3 bases; nucleotides not matched to a gene: 17. The CDR3 contains 19 residues. Germline CDR1 SGHTA, CDR2 FQGNSA. As DNA, the CDR3 is TGTGCCAGCAGCCCCCTGAGTAGCGGGGGGCCCTCTAGTACAGATACGCAGTATTTT. This gives the protein CASSPLSSGGPSSTDTQYF.

This clone was seen only once. The chain recombines TRBV9 with TRBJ2-3; 9 bases are a match to TRBD2. CDR1 and CDR2 from the germline V gene are SGDLS and YYNGEE. The junction had 7 bases not matched to a gene; V was cut back by 4 bases and J by 4 bases. This CDR3 is built from 15 residues. The CDR3 is CASSTRTSVSDTQYF. The CDR3 nucleotides are TGTGCCAGCAGCACTCGGACTAGCGTTTCAGATACGCAGTATTTT. Complete variable domain (other parts from reference TRBV9 and TRBJ2-3): DSGVTQTPKHLITATGQRVTLRCSPRSGDLSVYWYQQSLDQGLQFLIQYYNGEERAKGNILERFSAQQFPDLHSELNLSSLELGDSALYFCASSTRTSVSDTQYFGPGTRLTVL.

This clone came up a few times. The chain carries TRBV19 and TRBJ1-1, with unresolved D. In germline, CDR1 is LNHDA, CDR2 SQIVND (reference sequence). V lost 7 bases, J lost 8 bases, and 17 bases lay in between. This CDR3 comprises 13 residues. The CDR3 DNA follows: TGTGCCAGTACTCAGACCACACTGAGGGAAGCTTTCTTT. Its protein product is CASTQTTLREAFF.

The chain carries TRBV18 and TRBJ2-3; no firm D call. The CDR3 is made up of 15 amino acids. Germline CDR1 and CDR2: KGHSH and LQKENI. With 3 bases removed from V and 5 bases from J, the gap between germline ends came to 15 bases. CDR3 sequence (DNA): TGTGCCAGCTCACCGAACGCTCAGACTGGAGATACGCAGTATTTT. It specifies CASSPNAQTGDTQYF.

This chain joins TRBV21-1 and TRBJ2-7; TRBD2 is taken as the D call from the table, unchecked against the DNA. TRBV21-1 is a listed pseudogene. This CDR3 is built from 11 residues. The CDR3 here is CASSKVDEQYV. CDR3 coding DNA: TGTGCCAGCAGCAAAGTCGACGAGCAGTACGTC.

This chain links TRBV6-2 or TRBV6-3 with TRBJ2-7, with 7 bases identical to TRBD2. The V gene's germline CDR1 is MNHEY and CDR2 SVGEGT. The CDR3 spans 15 residues. V lost 5 bases, J lost 3 bases, and 10 bases stayed unmatched. The CDR3 loop reads CASSQRASGYYEQYF. The CDR3 bases are TGTGCCAGCAGTCAGAGGGCTAGCGGTTACTACGAGCAGTACTTC.

This clone appeared a single time. The chain has TRBV6-5 and TRBJ1-4; 9 bases match TRBD1. The CDR3 loop spans 15 amino acids. The V gene end was trimmed by 6 bases and the J gene end by 0 bases; junction bases not matched to a gene: 2. Germline-derived CDR1 and CDR2 are MNHEY and SVGAGI. The CDR3 DNA sequence: TGTGCCAGCAGGGACAGGGGAGCAACTAATGAAAAACTGTTTTTT. Translated, it gives CASRDRGATNEKLFF.

The V and J genes are TRBV27 and TRBJ2-3; maybe TRBD2 (5 bases). The V gene lost 0 bases and the J gene lost 0 bases, with 13 bases spanning the gap. Germline loops: CDR1 MNHEY, CDR2 SMNVEV (reference sequence). The CDR3 runs 17 residues. The CDR3 DNA sequence: TGTGCCAGCAGTTTATCGTGGGCTAGCTTAAGCACAGATACGCAGTATTTT. Its protein product is CASSLSWASLSTDTQYF.

J is TRBJ2-7 and V is TRBV11-2; D is undetermined. Looked up from germline, CDR1 is SGHAT and CDR2 is FQNNGV. The V end lost 5 bases, the J end lost 1 base, and 12 bases lay between the germline ends. The CDR3 covers 14 residues. The CDR3 bases are TGTGCCAGCAGCGCATCTTTAACATCCTACGAGCAGTACGTC. It encodes CASSASLTSYEQYV.

The chain carries TRBV27 and TRBJ2-3; 14 bases are a match to TRBD2. CDR3 length: 14 amino acids. V was clipped by 6 bases and J by 4 bases; unmatched bases: 0. The germline V gene encodes CDR1 MNHEY and CDR2 SMNVEV (reference sequence). This chain's CDR3 is CASRGLAGADTQYF. The CDR3 region has the DNA TGTGCCAGCAGGGGACTAGCGGGGGCAGATACGCAGTATTTT.

The chain employs TRBV20-1 and TRBJ1-3; D not resolved. Per the germline V gene, CDR1 is DFQATT and CDR2 is SNEGSKA (reference sequence). The CDR3 is made up of 11 amino acids. Trimming took off 4 bases at V and 4 bases at J, with 5 bases between the two ends. This CDR3 is CSAMAGNTIYF. CDR3 in DNA: TGCAGTGCTATGGCCGGAAACACCATATATTTT.

The J gene is TRBJ2-7, the V gene TRBV10-2; D perhaps matches TRBD1 (5 bases). The CDR3 is made up of 15 amino acids. The ends were cut back, 5 bases at V and 0 bases at J, with 14 bases in the middle. Looked up from germline, CDR1 is WSHSY and CDR2 is SAAADI. Here the CDR3 reads CASSSLPQVSYEQYF. CDR3 sequence (DNA): TGCGCCAGCAGTTCACTCCCACAGGTCTCCTACGAGCAGTACTTC.

The chain has TRBV7-7 and TRBJ2-7; no clear D gene. Trimming pared 5 bases from V and 2 bases from J, leaving 16 bases between. Germline CDR1 SSHAT, CDR2 FNYEAQ (reference sequence). The CDR3 is 15 amino acids. This CDR3 reads CASSRSDRSPYEQYV. In DNA form, the CDR3 reads TGTGCCAGCAGCCGTTCGGATCGGAGCCCCTACGAGCAGTACGTC.

V and J are TRBV6-2 or TRBV6-3 and TRBJ2-2; D may be TRBD2 (6 bases). V was clipped by 1 base and J by 7 bases, with 13 bases between them. The CDR3 covers 15 residues. Looked up from germline, CDR1 is MNHEY and CDR2 is SVGEGT. CDR3 nucleotide sequence: TGTGCCAGCAGTTACTTGCCCCCGGAGGGCGGGGAGCTGTTTTTT. This translates into CASSYLPPEGGELFF.

This chain connects TRBV3-1 (or the pseudogene TRBV3-2) to TRBJ2-1, with a possible D match to TRBD1 (6 bases). V was trimmed by 3 bases and J by 6 bases, leaving 12 bases between them. Germline loops: CDR1 LGHDT, CDR2 YNNKEL (reference sequence). The CDR3 has 14 residues. DNA for the CDR3: TGTGCCAGCAGCCAGAACCAGGGGCTCAATGAGCAGTTCTTC. It codes for CASSQNQGLNEQFF.

This chain uses TRBV7-9 with TRBJ2-1; possible D gene TRBD2, 5 bases. The CDR3 covers 17 residues. Per germline, CDR1 SEHNR and CDR2 FQNEAQ (reference sequence). Deletions cut 4 bases from V and 6 bases from J, with 22 bases between. The CDR3 spells CASSWGVNVGVSNEQFF. CDR3 sequence (DNA): TGTGCCAGCAGCTGGGGAGTAAACGTTGGGGTTTCCAATGAGCAGTTCTTC.

CDR3 sequence (DNA): TGTGCCAGCAGCTTAGGGGAGTATGGCTACACCTTC. As protein: CASSLGEYGYTF. V is TRBV11-2 and J is TRBJ1-2; D is unclear. CDR3 length: 12 residues. Trimming removed 1 base at V and 5 bases at J, with 5 bases between. The germline CDR1 and CDR2 sequences are SGHAT and FQNNGV.

The CDR3 loop reads CASSPNLPGLAAREQYF. The CDR3 region has the DNA TGTGCCAGCAGTCCGAACCTTCCGGGACTAGCGGCACGAGAGCAGTACTTC. The chain joins TRBV7-2 to TRBJ2-7; 11 bases align to TRBD2. Germline CDR1 SGHTA, CDR2 FQGNSA. V lost 6 bases to trimming and J lost 7 bases; unmatched junction nucleotides: 17. The CDR3 has 17 residues.

The genes are TRBV25-1 and TRBJ1-4; 8 nucleotides line up with TRBD1. With 5 bases clipped from V and 8 bases from J, the junction kept 7 bases outside the gene matches. The CDR3 extends over 14 amino acids. CDR1 is MGHDK, CDR2 SYGVNS, per germline. CDR3 nucleotides: TGTGCCAGCAGTAAGGACAGGGTGGGAGAAAAACTGTTTTTT. It yields the protein CASSKDRVGEKLFF.

The rearrangement joins TRBV11-2 to TRBJ2-1, with 7 bases matching TRBD2. This CDR3 has 13 amino acids. The germline V gene encodes CDR1 SGHAT and CDR2 FQNNGV. V lost 5 bases and J lost 8; bases outside the gene matches: 6. The CDR3 coding sequence is TGTGCCAGCAGCCGCGGGAGAGGCGATGAGCAGTTCTTC. Encoded protein: CASSRGRGDEQFF.

This chain connects TRBV3-1 (or the pseudogene TRBV3-2) to TRBJ1-1; TRBD1 matches at 9 bases. CDR3 size: 15 residues. The ends lost 3 bases at V and 4 bases at J; junction bases unmatched: 6. Germline values: CDR1 LGHDT, CDR2 YNNKEL (reference sequence). CDR3 in DNA: TGTGCCAGCAGCCAGACAGGGGGGGGGAGCACTGAAGCTTTCTTT. Translation: CASSQTGGGSTEAFF.

This chain connects TRBV19 to TRBJ1-2, with 7 bases lining up with TRBD1. There are 14 residues in the CDR3. J lost 3 bases, V lost 7 bases, and 8 bases had no gene match. Germline V gene sequence: CDR1 LNHDA, CDR2 SQIVND (reference sequence). The CDR3 loop reads CASTRQGFYYGYTF. DNA of the CDR3: TGTGCCAGTACCAGACAGGGATTTTACTATGGCTACACCTTC.

The chain joins TRBV24-1 to TRBJ2-1; the match to TRBD2 covers 8 bases. CDR3 size: 15 residues. Unmatched junction bases numbered 14, after V lost 7 bases and J lost 10 bases. Per the germline V gene, CDR1 is KGHDR and CDR2 is SFDVKD. CDR3 in DNA: TGTGCCACCAGCACGGCGAGCGGGGGCCCCCCCGAGCAGTTCTTC. Protein: CATSTASGGPPEQFF.

For the CDR3, the DNA is TGCGCCAGCAGCGAACCGGGACAGGAAGCTTTCTTT. This sequence encodes CASSEPGQEAFF. The chain employs TRBV4-3 and TRBJ1-1, with 7 bases matching TRBD1. The CDR3 spans 12 residues. V lost 5 bases, J lost 8 bases, and 5 bases stayed unmatched. Germline CDR1 LGHNA, CDR2 YSLEER.

In its sample, this clone is medium-sized. The chain employs TRBV27 and TRBJ1-6; TRBD1 matches 9 bases. Germline assignment: CDR1 MNHEY and CDR2 SMNVEV (reference sequence). This CDR3 is 15 amino acids long. V lost 2 bases to trimming and J lost 6 bases; unmatched junction nucleotides: 2. The CDR3 loop reads CASSLGTGTNSPLHF. The DNA of the CDR3 is TGTGCCAGCAGTTTAGGGACAGGGACTAATTCACCCCTCCACTTT.

The chain links TRBV5-1 to TRBJ2-3, with TRBD1 matching 8 bases. The CDR3 loop spans 15 amino acids. The junction had 11 bases not matched to a gene; V was cut back by 6 bases and J by 5 bases. CDR1 SGHRS and CDR2 YFSETQ come from the germline V gene. DNA for the CDR3: TGCGCCAGCACCCTTGGGTCCAGGGGGCAAGATACGCAGTATTTT. This codes for CASTLGSRGQDTQYF.

The chain carries TRBV10-3 and TRBJ2-7; no definite D call. Germline lookup yields CDR1 ENHRY and CDR2 SYGVKD. The CDR3 has 13 residues. Trimming stripped 4 bases from V and 2 bases from J, with 9 bases between. CDR3 in DNA: TGTGCCATCAGTGGGCTAGATACCTACGAGCAGTACTTC. It yields the protein CAISGLDTYEQYF.